Listed below are T cell receptor beta chains from one sample, sequenced in a study of CD8+ T cells in alopecia areata. Profiling relied on immunoSEQ multiplex PCR, and the TCRdb table lists in-frame clones only, not all of them. The data contain 150,000 or so clones, roughly 50% of them singletons. The sample consisted of CD8+ T cells sorted from blood, taken at week 4, from a patient treated with tofacitinib. The receptor set was obtained from a human donor with alopecia areata. CDR3s leave out the opening cysteine and the closing phenylalanine or tryptophan. D genes are given only for firm matches.

j_gene	len	d_gene	v_gene	CDR3aa
TRBJ2-3	15	TRBD2	TRBV29-1	SVEIQVGTSGRDTQY
TRBJ1-2	13	-	TRBV9	ASSGPRPPGYGYT
TRBJ1-2	14	TRBD1	TRBV18	ASSPRGDSSNYGYT
TRBJ2-5	14	TRBD1	TRBV2	ASSEQVPGGEETQY
TRBJ1-4	15	-	TRBV7-2	ASNFGTNEESWEKLF
TRBJ2-3	12	TRBD2	TRBV30	AWSQAGSTDTQY
TRBJ1-1	15	-	TRBV13	ASSLAPWTEANTEAF
TRBJ1-1	13	-	TRBV13	ASSLVGEGVTEAF
TRBJ2-2	10	TRBD1	TRBV10-3	AIRTGTGELF
TRBJ2-5	16	TRBD2	TRBV29-1	SVEGFLLAGPPEETQY
TRBJ1-1	14	TRBD1	TRBV7-8	ASSIGTGYGYTEAF
TRBJ2-2	11	-	TRBV15	ATSIVRSGELF
TRBJ2-5	13	-	TRBV4-1	ASSQRRQGQETQY
TRBJ2-3	12	TRBD1	TRBV10-3	AIRDRLPTDTQY
TRBJ2-2	13	-	TRBV9	ASSVGGRDTGELF
TRBJ1-1	13	-	TRBV29-1	SVEDRGWGRTEAF
TRBJ2-7	11	-	TRBV19	ASKGRLSYEQY
TRBJ2-2	14	-	TRBV29-1	SVGALRGANTGELF
TRBJ2-7	13	-	TRBV27	ASSPEAGHSYEQY
TRBJ1-1	11	-	TRBV29-1	SVERIGGTEAF
TRBJ1-5	12	-	TRBV19	ASSIRDSNQPQH
TRBJ2-6	14	-	TRBV6-1	ASSELVFSGANVLT
TRBJ2-6	14	-	TRBV7-9	ASSFSAGTGANVLT
TRBJ1-1	14	-	TRBV7-6	ASSSGPRVGDTEAF
TRBJ2-7	11	-	TRBV7-9	ASSLTGNYEQY
TRBJ2-7	10	-	TRBV5-1	ASSWSGFEQY